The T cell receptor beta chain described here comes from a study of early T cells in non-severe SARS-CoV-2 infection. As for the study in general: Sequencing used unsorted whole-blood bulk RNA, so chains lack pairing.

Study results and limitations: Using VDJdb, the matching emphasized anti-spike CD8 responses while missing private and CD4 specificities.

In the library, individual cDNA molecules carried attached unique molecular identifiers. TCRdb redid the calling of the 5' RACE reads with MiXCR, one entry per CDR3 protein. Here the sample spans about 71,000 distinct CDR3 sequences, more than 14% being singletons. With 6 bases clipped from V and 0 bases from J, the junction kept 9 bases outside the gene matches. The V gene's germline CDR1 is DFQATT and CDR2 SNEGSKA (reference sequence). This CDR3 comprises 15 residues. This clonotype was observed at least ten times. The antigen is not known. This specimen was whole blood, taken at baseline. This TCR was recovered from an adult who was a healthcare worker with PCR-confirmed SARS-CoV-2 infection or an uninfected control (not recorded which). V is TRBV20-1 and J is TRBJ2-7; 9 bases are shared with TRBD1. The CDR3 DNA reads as TGCAGTGCGTGGGACAGGGTAGGGGTCTCCTACGAGCAGTACTTC. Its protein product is CSAWDRVGVSYEQYF.